The TCR beta chain described here comes from a study of CD8+CD57+ T cells in acquired aplastic anemia. Whole-study context: Sorted CD4+ and CD8+ cells yielded 2.5 to 3.5 ug of DNA on average.

Only patients with CD8+CD57+ cell expansion on flow cytometry were chosen for sequencing. By the time of blood sampling, patients had still received no therapy. About this clonotype: The antigen is undetermined.

The template for TCR beta VDJ and CDR3 sequence profiling was genomic DNA. TCRdb used MiXCR to reprocess the reads, holding one entry per CDR3 protein. The profile shows about 41,000 distinct CDR3 sequences, roughly two thirds of them singletons. The CDR3 is 14 residues long. V gave up 0 bases and J gave up 3 bases, with 10 bases separating them. Germline CDR1 and CDR2: SGHKS and YYEKEE (reference sequence). Study-wide results and limits: Twenty-nine shared CD8+ CDR3s appeared highly expressed within patients' immunodominant clones.

This chain joins TRBV5-5 and TRBJ2-7; D ambiguous. Sequenced: sorted CD4+, CD8+, or CD8+CD57+ T cells (not recorded which) from PBMCs. This receptor was identified in a human donor with aplastic anemia. The CDR3 is CASSLVQWGYEQYF. The CDR3 DNA is TGTGCCAGCAGCTTGGTACAGTGGGGCTACGAGCAGTACTTC. Based on the CDR3 plus reference TRBV5-5 and TRBJ2-7, the full variable domain is DAGVTQSPTHLIKTRGQQVTLRCSPISGHKSVSWYQQVLGQGPQFIFQYYEKEERGRGNFPDRFSARQFPNYSSELNVNALLLGDSALYLCASSLVQWGYEQYFGPGTRLTVT.